The TCR beta chain described here comes from a study of cytomegalovirus exposure and HLA in healthy donors (dated by TCRdb to the late 2010s). With respect to the entire study: According to an earlier analysis of 550 to 750 of the donors, roughly 180 million T cells yielded 117 million unique TCR beta sequences and less than 300 Gb of sequence data. Four to six DR-DQ haplotypes were handled as single units for association and clustering, since linkage in the cohort was strong. A later genetic analysis took genome-wide SNP genotypes for about three fifths of the roughly 700 donors and used that subset as a discovery cohort. The number of typed donors differed by locus: about 629-640 for A, B, C, DRB1 and DQB1; approximately 540 for DQA1; some 610 for DPA1; and some 450 for DPB1. The study aimed to test whether cataloging public T cell receptors could reveal signatures of past pathogen exposure. High-throughput TCR immunosequencing, statistical association of individual TCRs with disease status, and machine learning were combined to predict cytomegalovirus infection status. Alongside the repertoire data, information on donor age, sex, ethnicity and CMV serostatus was compiled. To decide whether each TCR beta V gene segment behaved as functional or pseudogenic, an earlier analysis of nearly 600 of the donors relied on high-throughput TCR beta sequencing. Along with the approximately 650-subject first cohort, a separate validation cohort of approximately 110 different subjects was used. Among the roughly 400 genotyped donors, under 90% belonged to the genetic ancestry cluster associated with self-reported Caucasian donors. A later analysis re-examined previously published TCR beta repertoires from more than 600 donors and added high-resolution HLA genotyping to investigate patterns of TCR occurrence. The T cell repertoires of around 670 subjects were profiled by immunosequencing and related to cytomegalovirus serostatus. All discovery cohort repertoires had been generated using a single sequencing platform. HLA typing covered class I and class II loci at four-digit resolution. Among about 390 genotyped donors of the cohort, an average of around 240,000 unique TCR beta nucleotide sequences were sequenced per donor, roughly 20% of them non-productive. Rather than drawing on any new phenotypic data, the later analysis identified candidate immune exposures from TCR beta sequences and the way those sequences occurred across donors. An early release that covered about 600 HLA-typed donors contained around 330 gigabases of sequencing data and tens of millions of unique TCR sequences. Study-wide findings and limitations: A group of highly shared sequence variants was considered likely to be a technical artifact of the sequencing pipeline. Across donors, most TCR sequences were observed very rarely, whereas some public TCRs were present in many individuals. HLA typing was unavailable for some donors at each locus, so association tests used only the typed subset. Correlated functional status among segregating V segments might be attributable to linkage disequilibrium, but an unknown experimental factor could not be ruled out. Compared with the approximately 670-donor mean, donors in an Asian-associated ancestry cluster had fewer N-insertions in productive TCRs, according to a later genetic analysis. V-gene and J-gene trimming of TCR beta chains was associated with a missense DCLRE1C variant in a later genetic analysis, and the association was replicated in an independent cohort. This cohort had only TCR beta chains sequenced, and the lack of alpha or paired-chain data limited which features could be detected. Sequencing depth was assumed to be roughly uniform across donors in the presence/absence analyses, though that assumption may not hold. Immune exposure information for the cohort was limited to CMV serostatus. A total of fewer than 200 TCR beta chains were listed by the study as associated with cytomegalovirus. A further reported finding was that TCR beta sequences accurately predicted the HLA-A and HLA-B alleles for most subjects in the first cohort. In a later analysis, HLA-associated TCR beta chains were found to be more clonally expanded and to have lower generation probabilities than equally common non-associated chains. Because counts were too low, around 18 rarely observed V segments, including chromosome 9 orphons, were left out of the earlier analysis of a few hundred of the donors. When HLA alleles, especially DR and DQ, strongly co-occurred, TCR associations were difficult to assign to individual alleles. A later analysis found that most CMV-associated TCR beta chains appeared HLA-restricted, with HLA associations seemingly driven largely by CMV exposure. Three of the identified cytomegalovirus-associated TCR beta chains were confirmed in vitro to be specific for cytomegalovirus antigens. The authors suggested that the approach could potentially be extended to other disease states and immunological phenotypes. In a later analysis, several top co-occurrence clusters were reported to appear linked to parvovirus B19, influenza, CMV and Epstein-Barr virus. Some IMGT-functional V segments, including TRBV6-2 and TRBV6-3, could not be told apart with the 87-base-pair reads, so those segments were excluded. In a later analysis, TCR association rates were found to vary across HLA loci, with the most associated TCRs seen for DRB1 alleles and the fewest for HLA-C alleles. An earlier analysis of 450 to 750 of the donors showed that most TCR beta V segments appeared in productive rearrangements either about 87% or about 30% of the time, which broadly matched IMGT annotations. In a later analysis, 16,951 TCR beta sequences were associated with specific HLA alleles at a false discovery rate of 0.05. In both the original and validation cohorts, the classifier was reported to diagnose cytomegalovirus status with high specificity and sensitivity.

The cohort was made up of approximately 700 healthy bone marrow donors. All cohort members were sampled while nominally healthy, although unrecorded immune exposures were likely present. The donor was CMV seropositive and was included in the group of 300 or so seropositive cohort members. Every donor gave a peripheral blood sample, and the peripheral blood mononuclear cells from that sample were used for TCR beta sequencing. The Qiagen DNeasy Blood Extraction Kit was used to extract genomic DNA from the blood cell samples. Points on this clone: It has no known antigen specificity. At one end, the junction sequence differs from germline, possibly due to a read error.

The library was prepared using the immunoSEQ multiplex PCR assay. For the multiplex PCR, a mixture combining 60 forward primers for TCR Vbeta segments and 13 reverse primers for TCR Jbeta segments was used. A multiplex PCR assay on genomic DNA amplified the CDR3 region of rearranged TCR beta genes. On the Illumina HiSeq System, the amplified TCR beta libraries were sequenced as 87-base-pair reads. The original methods were these. A later analysis counted approximately 84 million unique TCR beta chains across the 550 to 750 repertoires, and around 9.9 million of these chains were shared by at least two donors. Raw reads were error-corrected and collapsed into unique sequences by a nearest-neighbor algorithm in which closely related sequences were merged to remove PCR and sequencing errors. V, D and J gene segments were assigned by aligning CDR3 sequences to IMGT reference sequences. Each retained sequence needed at least a six-nucleotide match to both a V gene segment and a J gene segment. Rearrangements were called productive when the CDR3 lacked stop codons and stayed in frame with V and J; all others were non-productive. Following IMGT convention, CDR3 was defined as the stretch from the second conserved V-encoded cysteine up to the conserved J-encoded phenylalanine. The earlier analysis of some 540 of the donors excluded any sequence lacking an unambiguous match to a single V gene segment. An earlier analysis of 500 to 700 of the donors classified V segments as functional when productive rearrangements were above 56.7% and as segregating when the standard deviation between donors was above 5%. To diagnose cytomegalovirus status from the catalog of TCR beta chain sequences, a statistical classification framework was built. A later analysis assigned V and J genes by comparing TCR nucleotide sequences with IMGT/GENE-DB human TR gene sequences. The TCRdist pipeline was used in a later analysis to assign CDR3 sequences and most-parsimonious VDJ recombination scenarios. In a later analysis, every TCR beta chain was defined by the combination of its CDR3 amino acid sequence and its V-gene family, and reads without a unique V-gene family were dropped. In a later analysis, nearly 600 highly shared, low-generation-probability nucleotide sequences were removed to address suspected cross-contamination and a sequencing artifact. For each public chain, a later analysis derived a clonal expansion index from normalized ranks of inferred template counts within each repertoire. Generation probabilities in a later analysis came from a VDJ recombination model fitted to out-of-frame rearrangements, and those results were checked against IGoR. Hypergeometric tests were used in a later analysis to score TCR-TCR, TCR-HLA and TCR-CMV co-occurrence, with a repertoire-size bias correction applied to the TCR pairs. In a later analysis, false discovery rates were estimated by permuting HLA or CMV assignments 20 times. In a later analysis, co-occurring TCRs were grouped with DBSCAN, and TCRdist sequence similarity was added when clustering was performed within HLA-allele-positive subsets. Co-occurrence clustering excluded repertoires with fewer than 30,000 or more than 120,000 public chains, plus five with anomalous nucleotide sharing. The table was pulled from immuneACCESS by TCRdb, which kept in-frame rearrangements only. Such tables lose some clones; where checked, under half of the loss comes from unresolved V genes, and the rest has no known cause. V and J calls plus clone size are reproduced from that table; the DNA served to infer D and trimming. For this sample the table gives more than 100,000 clones, of which 60% to 75% were detected only once. Around 5.5% of the sample is held by the ten biggest clonotypes.

The CDR3 starts with the cysteine, ends with the phenylalanine, and has 13 residues. The only DNA kept is the CDR3, 39 bases in frame from the first base. The germline V gene (reference sequence) gives CDR1 as SGHAT and CDR2 as FQDESV. The source material was PBMCs. Here the chain combines TRBV11-1 and TRBJ2-1; no D gene call is confident. The source of this sequence is a woman in her forties or fifties in good health and CMV-seropositive. In nucleotide form, the sequence is TGTGCCAGCAGCTTGAACTCCAACAATGAGCAGTTCTTC. The encoded protein is CASSLNSNNEQFF.